Listed below are T cell receptor beta chains from one sample, sequenced in a study of T cell responses to AZD1222 COVID-19 vaccine. Profiled with immunoSEQ multiplex PCR; TCRdb holds only in-frame clones, not every one. This table holds 90,000 to 130,000 clones, about 88% found once. This material consisted of peripheral blood, taken on day 0 of AZD1222 vaccination. The receptors were sampled from an adult in good health. The CDR3 runs from the conserved cysteine through the conserved F or W. A D gene is named only where the DNA matches it firmly. The size of a clone is reported for some rows only, either as once, few or many, or as a class for expanded clones.

length,V,D,size,J,DNA,CDR3
14,TRBV5-1,NA,NA,TRBJ2-1,TGCGCCAGCAGCTTGAGTGATACCTACAATGAGCAGTTCTTC,CASSLSDTYNEQFF
16,TRBV15,TRBD2,NA,TRBJ2-1,TGTGCCACCTCCGGGCGGTTGGCTAGCGGGAGTGGTGAGCAGTTCTTC,CATSGRLASGSGEQFF
12,TRBV2,NA,NA,TRBJ1-6,TGTGCCAGCAGTGATGGGAATTGGGCCCTCCACTTT,CASSDGNWALHF
13,TRBV7-8,TRBD2,NA,TRBJ2-2,TGTGCCAGCAGCCAAAGGGAGGGCGGGGAGCTGTTTTTT,CASSQREGGELFF
13,TRBV11-2,NA,NA,TRBJ1-1,TGTGCCAGCAGCGCTGGGCCGAACACTGAAGCTTTCTTT,CASSAGPNTEAFF
13,TRBV5-1,NA,NA,TRBJ1-5,TGCGCCAGCAGCGTTGGGGCCAATCAGCCCCAGCATTTT,CASSVGANQPQHF
11,TRBV28,NA,NA,TRBJ2-7,TGTGCCAGCAGTTTAAGTCGCGAGCAGTACTTC,CASSLSREQYF
15,TRBV18,TRBD1,NA,TRBJ1-2,TGTGCCAGCTCACCAGGGACAGGGACTAACTATGGCTACACCTTC,CASSPGTGTNYGYTF
13,TRBV4-1,NA,NA,TRBJ2-1,TGCGCCAGCAGCCAAGTAGGGATTGGGTGGCAGTTCTTC,CASSQVGIGWQFF
15,TRBV7-9,TRBD1,NA,TRBJ2-2,TGTGCCAGCAGCTTAATAGGACAGGGGCCCGGGGAGCTGTTTTTT,CASSLIGQGPGELFF
18,TRBV19,TRBD2,NA,TRBJ2-1,TGTGCCAGTAGTATTTATCCTAGCGGGAGCGTGTTGTACAATGAGCAGTTCTTC,CASSIYPSGSVLYNEQFF
13,TRBV14,NA,once,TRBJ2-7,TGTGCCAGCAGCCCCAGGGACCCTCCGAGGCAGTACTTC,CASSPRDPPRQYF
14,TRBV14,NA,NA,TRBJ2-6,TGTGCCAGCAGCCACCTCTCTGGGGCCAACGTCCTGACTTTC,CASSHLSGANVLTF
15,TRBV6-5,TRBD1,NA,TRBJ2-7,TGTGCCAGCAGCTATGGGACAGCCCCCGAGTACGAGCAGTACTTC,CASSYGTAPEYEQYF
15,TRBV14,NA,NA,TRBJ2-7,TGTGCCAGCAGCCAAGACGGCAGGTCTACCTACGAGCAGTACTTC,CASSQDGRSTYEQYF
13,TRBV18,NA,NA,TRBJ1-1,TGTGCCAGCTCATCCTCCGGTAACACTGAAGCTTTCTTT,CASSSSGNTEAFF
16,TRBV27,NA,NA,TRBJ1-4,TGTGCCAGCAGTGAACGACTCCAGGGGATTGATGAAAAACTGTTTTTT,CASSERLQGIDEKLFF
17,TRBV28,TRBD2,NA,TRBJ2-7,TGTGCCAGCAGTTCGGGGGGACTAGCGGGGAGTCTTATCGAGCAGTACTTC,CASSSGGLAGSLIEQYF
13,TRBV12-3/TRBV12-4,NA,NA,TRBJ1-1,TGTGCCAGTTCATGGAGGAGAGGCACTGAAGCTTTCTTT,CASSWRRGTEAFF
13,TRBV13,NA,NA,TRBJ2-7,TGTGCCAGCAGCCGAGGGGAGCCCTACGAGCAGTACTTC,CASSRGEPYEQYF
13,TRBV18,NA,NA,TRBJ2-5,TGTGCCAGCTCACAGCAAAGAGGGGAGACCCAGTACTTC,CASSQQRGETQYF
15,TRBV3-1/TRBV3-2,NA,NA,TRBJ2-7,TGTGCCAGCAGCCAAGGAGGGACATACTCCTACGAGCAGTACTTC,CASSQGGTYSYEQYF
15,TRBV14,NA,NA,TRBJ1-2,TGTGCCAGCAGCCGCGGGGTCAGCTCTAACTATGGCTACACCTTC,CASSRGVSSNYGYTF
15,TRBV27,NA,NA,TRBJ2-7,TGTGCCAGCAGTCTCACGGGTTCCCGAGGGTACGAGCAGTACTTC,CASSLTGSRGYEQYF
13,TRBV11-2,NA,NA,TRBJ1-1,TGTGCCAGCGGGTCGGACAGCCACACTGAAGCTTTCTTT,CASGSDSHTEAFF
12,TRBV25-1,NA,NA,TRBJ1-1,TGTGCCAGCAGCATACAGGGTACTGAAGCTTTCTTT,CASSIQGTEAFF
14,TRBV6-5,TRBD1,NA,TRBJ1-4,TGTGCCAGCAGAAGGACAGGGATTGGGGAAAAACTGTTTTTT,CASRRTGIGEKLFF
13,TRBV19,NA,NA,TRBJ1-5,TGTGCCACCGAACAGGGTTATAAACAGCCCCAGCATTTT,CATEQGYKQPQHF
15,TRBV6-5,TRBD1,NA,TRBJ1-5,TGTGCCAGCAGACCGGACAGGGGGGGAAATCAGCCCCAGCATTTT,CASRPDRGGNQPQHF
13,TRBV19,NA,NA,TRBJ1-5,TGTGCCAGTAGTATAGGCAGCTATCAGCCCCAGCATTTT,CASSIGSYQPQHF
17,TRBV9,NA,NA,TRBJ1-3,TGTGCCAGCAGCGTAGGCAGGGTGGGTCACTCTGGAAACACCATATATTTT,CASSVGRVGHSGNTIYF
12,TRBV5-1,NA,NA,TRBJ1-3,TGCGCCAGCAGATCGACAGGAAACACCATATATTTT,CASRSTGNTIYF
13,TRBV5-4,TRBD2,once,TRBJ2-7,TGTGCCATGGCTAGCGGTAGCTCCTACGAGCAGTACTTC,CAMASGSSYEQYF
15,TRBV2,NA,NA,TRBJ1-4,TGTGCCAGTAATAAAATTGCAGGGACTAATGAAAAACTGTTTTTT,CASNKIAGTNEKLFF
14,TRBV11-2,NA,few,TRBJ2-1,TGTGCCAGCAGCTTAGGGTATGGGGCGCTTGAGCAGTTCTTC,CASSLGYGALEQFF